These 30 T cell receptor beta chains were sequenced from one sample in a study of T cell responses to AZD1222 COVID-19 vaccine. The assay was immunoSEQ multiplex PCR, and TCRdb's table has in-frame clones only and misses some. The sample records just under 55,000 clones, 70% to 90% being singletons. The sample consisted of peripheral blood, taken on day 0 of AZD1222 vaccination. The receptors here all came from an adult in good health.

This clone came up once. The CDR3 sequence is CASSPRTGNTEAFF. The CDR3 DNA sequence: TGTGCCAGCAGCCCGAGGACAGGGAACACTGAAGCTTTCTTT. The chain joins TRBV13 to TRBJ1-1, with 7 bases aligning to TRBD1. Germline V CDR1 and CDR2: PRHDT, FYEKMQ (reference sequence). J lost 1 base, V lost 5 bases, and 4 bases had no gene match. This CDR3 is 14 amino acids long.

V is TRBV30 and J is TRBJ1-1, with D possibly TRBD1 on 6 matching bases. Germline V gene lookup returns CDR1 GTSNPN and CDR2 SVGIG (reference sequence). The CDR3 loop spans 12 amino acids. V lost 0 bases, J lost 5 bases, and 7 bases lay in between. The CDR3 reads CAWSVRGTEAFF. The CDR3 nucleotides read TGTGCCTGGAGTGTGAGGGGGACTGAAGCTTTCTTT.

The rearrangement uses TRBV28 and TRBJ1-1; a possible D gene is TRBD1 (6 bases). The germline gives CDR1 MDHEN, CDR2 SYDVKM. V lost 7 bases and J lost 5, with 8 bases in between. The CDR3 has 11 amino acids. For the CDR3, the DNA is TGTGCCAGCAATGACAGGACTGAAGCTTTCTTT. It encodes CASNDRTEAFF.

This chain joins TRBV6-5 and TRBJ1-4; no clear D. Between the trimmed V and J ends, which lost 0 bases and 0 bases, there was a span of 8 bases. Germline-derived CDR1 and CDR2 are MNHEY and SVGAGI. The length of the CDR3 is 16 residues. CDR3 sequence reads: CASSYSGPATNEKLFF. The DNA of the CDR3 is TGTGCCAGCAGTTACTCAGGGCCTGCAACTAATGAAAAACTGTTTTTT.

This chain joins TRBV7-3 and TRBJ1-6, with 8 bases fitting TRBD1. The ends lost 4 bases at V and 4 bases at J; junction bases unmatched: 3. Germline assignment: CDR1 SGHTA and CDR2 FQGTGA. This CDR3 is built from 15 residues. CDR3 nucleotide sequence: TGTGCCAGCAGCTCGGGACAGGCTTATAATTCACCCCTCCACTTT. Translated, it gives CASSSGQAYNSPLHF.

The V and J genes are TRBV19 and TRBJ2-7; D is ambiguous. Deletions cut 5 bases from V and 2 bases from J, with 16 bases between. Germline-derived CDR1 and CDR2 are LNHDA and SQIVND (reference sequence). The CDR3 loop spans 15 amino acids. For the CDR3, the DNA is TGTGCCAGTAGTCCCCAACCGAGCCTGACCTACGAGCAGTACTTC. It encodes CASSPQPSLTYEQYF.

V and J are TRBV7-2 and TRBJ2-5, with 12 nucleotides matching TRBD2. Germline lookup yields CDR1 SGHTA and CDR2 FQGNSA. V was clipped by 5 bases and J by 7 bases; unmatched bases: 8. The CDR3 is 15 residues long. CDR3 DNA sequence: TGTGCCAGCAGCCCCCCACTAGCGGGGGGCGGGACCCAGTACTTC. Protein product: CASSPPLAGGGTQYF.

The chain links TRBV30 to TRBJ1-1; TRBD1 matches at 7 bases. The V gene end was trimmed by 6 bases and the J gene end by 3 bases; junction bases not matched to a gene: 4. The CDR3 is 12 residues long. CDR1 and CDR2 from the germline V gene are GTSNPN and SVGIG (reference sequence). The CDR3 loop reads CACKTGDTEAFF. CDR3 nucleotides: TGTGCCTGTAAAACAGGGGACACTGAAGCTTTCTTT.

About this clone itself: In the same sample, other DNA sequences code for this CDR3. This sequence joins TRBV9 and TRBJ2-3; no clear D. The V and J ends lost 4 bases and 4 bases respectively, with 13 bases between them. CDR3 length: 14 amino acids. Germline CDR1 is SGDLS and CDR2 is YYNGEE. This CDR3 is CASSPQRRSDTQYF. For the CDR3, the DNA is TGTGCCAGCAGCCCTCAAAGGCGCTCAGATACGCAGTATTTT.

The V and J genes are TRBV3-1 (or the pseudogene TRBV3-2) and TRBJ2-5; 8 nucleotides align to TRBD2. Germline values: CDR1 LGHDT, CDR2 YNNKEL (reference sequence). J gave up 5 bases and V 4 bases, and 6 bases lay outside the gene matches. The CDR3 runs to 14 residues. CDR3 sequence reads: CASSLLAGWETQYF. DNA of the CDR3: TGTGCCAGCAGCCTTTTAGCGGGGTGGGAGACCCAGTACTTC.

The V gene is TRBV7-2, the J gene TRBJ2-6; 13 nucleotides line up with TRBD2. V was pared by 5 bases and J by 2 bases, with 0 bases of the junction left unmatched. This CDR3 region has 16 residues. CDR1 SGHTA and CDR2 FQGNSA come from the germline V gene. The CDR3 DNA sequence: TGTGCCAGCAGCGGGACTAGCGGGGCTGGGGCCAACGTCCTGACTTTC. It translates to CASSGTSGAGANVLTF.

The gene calls are TRBV4-3 and TRBJ1-3, with D uncertain. V lost 0 bases and J lost 6, with 6 bases in between. This CDR3 comprises 13 residues. From germline, CDR1 is LGHNA and CDR2 YSLEER. CDR3 bases: TGCGCCAGCAGCCAAGACCGGGTAAACACCATATATTTT. It is translated as CASSQDRVNTIYF.

This clone was recorded only once. The chain recombines TRBV3-1 (or the pseudogene TRBV3-2) with TRBJ1-2, with 7 bases lining up with TRBD1. The length of the CDR3 is 13 residues. After removal of 3 bases from V and 6 bases from J, the junction contained 4 bases not matched to a gene. CDR1 and CDR2 (germline): LGHDT, YNNKEL (reference sequence). CDR3 in DNA: TGTGCCAGCAGCCAGGGGACAGCGGATGGCTACACCTTC. Protein sequence: CASSQGTADGYTF.

The rearrangement uses TRBV18 and TRBJ2-7, with D unclear. Germline V CDR1 and CDR2: KGHSH, LQKENI. The CDR3 sequence is 12 residues long. V was cut by 3 bases and J by 0 bases, with 3 bases left in between. CDR3 region: CASSPNSYEQYF. CDR3 sequence (DNA): TGTGCCAGCTCACCTAACTCCTACGAGCAGTACTTC.

Concerning this clone: Its ends do not fully match the called genes, so a read error is possible. The rearrangement links TRBV28 to TRBJ1-5, with 9 bases fitting TRBD1. The CDR3 is made up of 15 amino acids. In germline, CDR1 is MDHEN, CDR2 SYDVKM. CDR3 bases: TGTGCCAGCAGTACGTCCGGGACAGGGCGCCCTGTGGCGAATTTT. Its protein product is CASSTSGTGRPVANF. Based on the CDR3 plus reference TRBV28 and TRBJ1-5, the full variable domain is DVKVTQSSRYLVKRTGEKVFLECVQDMDHENMFWYRQDPGLGLRLIYFSYDVKMKEKGDIPEGYSVSREKKERFSLILESASTNQTSMYLCASSTSGTGRPVANFGDGTRLSIL.

This chain uses TRBV4-2 with TRBJ1-2; D is ambiguous. Looked up from germline, CDR1 is LGHNA and CDR2 is YNFKEQ. V was pared by 0 bases and J by 8 bases, with 19 bases between. This CDR3 spans 16 amino acids. CDR3 amino acids: CASSQDRQIVTTGYTF. For the CDR3, the DNA is TGTGCCAGCAGCCAAGACAGGCAGATTGTGACAACCGGCTACACCTTC.

The rearrangement joins TRBV9 to TRBJ1-3, with a possible D match to TRBD1 (6 bases). Between the trimmed V and J ends, which lost 3 bases and 4 bases, there was a span of 14 bases. The CDR3 covers 15 residues. The germline gives CDR1 SGDLS, CDR2 YYNGEE. As DNA, the CDR3 is TGTGCCAGCAGCGCCTCGACAGGTCGCGGAAACACCATATATTTT. Its protein product is CASSASTGRGNTIYF.

The V gene is TRBV19, the J gene TRBJ2-3, with D possibly TRBD1 on 5 matching bases. The CDR3 loop spans 14 amino acids. The germline V gene encodes CDR1 LNHDA and CDR2 SQIVND (reference sequence). Trimming shortened V by 3 bases and J by 2 bases, and 9 bases separated the two germline ends. The CDR3: CASSMAGNTDTQYF. CDR3 nucleotide sequence: TGTGCCAGTAGTATGGCAGGGAACACAGATACGCAGTATTTT.

The chain links TRBV27 to TRBJ1-1; weak D call: TRBD1 (6 bases). The CDR3 is 12 residues long. CDR1 and CDR2 from the germline V gene are MNHEY and SMNVEV (reference sequence). V lost 8 bases to trimming and J lost 4 bases, with 11 bases between them. This chain's CDR3 is CASRGAVTEAFF. The CDR3 coding sequence is TGTGCCAGCCGGGGGGCGGTCACTGAAGCTTTCTTT.

This clone was recorded only once. The chain carries TRBV5-4 and TRBJ2-1; 10 positions agree with TRBD2. V shed 4 bases, J shed 4 bases, and the junction held 11 bases outside the gene matches. Germline V gene data show CDR1 as SGHNT and CDR2 as YYREEE (reference sequence). This CDR3 is 17 amino acids long. CDR3 protein: CASSPETTSGVYNEQFF. CDR3 DNA sequence: TGTGCCAGCAGCCCTGAAACTACTAGCGGGGTTTACAATGAGCAGTTCTTC.

The rearrangement uses TRBV3-1 (or the pseudogene TRBV3-2) and TRBJ1-5, with D perhaps matching TRBD1 (6 bases). The V end lost 5 bases, the J end lost 6 bases, and 8 bases lay between the germline ends. CDR1 is LGHDT, CDR2 YNNKEL, per germline (reference sequence). The CDR3 length is 12 residues. CDR3 bases: TGTGCCAGCAGCGTGGGGGCTCAGCCCCAGCATTTT. Its translation: CASSVGAQPQHF.

This chain joins TRBV19 and TRBJ1-5; 11 nucleotides match TRBD1. In germline, CDR1 is LNHDA, CDR2 SQIVND (reference sequence). This CDR3 has 18 residues. J was trimmed by 1 base and V by 5 bases; bases with no gene match: 10. CDR3 amino acids: CASSPRTGGLGSNQPQHF. The CDR3 DNA sequence: TGTGCCAGTAGTCCCAGGACAGGGGGCTTAGGAAGCAATCAGCCCCAGCATTTT. Looking up the rest from reference TRBV19 and TRBJ1-5 gives the full variable domain: DGGITQSPKYLFRKEGQNVTLSCEQNLNHDAMYWYRQDPGQGLRLIYYSQIVNDFQKGDIAEGYSVSREKKESFPLTVTSAQKNPTAFYLCASSPRTGGLGSNQPQHFGDGTRLSIL.

V usage is TRBV11-3 and J usage is TRBJ2-5; D not certain. Germline V lookup: CDR1 SGHNT, CDR2 YENEEA. V was clipped by 0 bases and J by 3 bases, with 17 bases between them. The CDR3 is made up of 17 amino acids. In DNA form, the CDR3 reads TGTGCCAGCAGCTTAGATCCCCCCCCTTCGCCGGAAGAGACCCAGTACTTC. Protein sequence: CASSLDPPPSPEETQYF.

The V call is TRBV5-1, the J call TRBJ2-3; TRBD1 agrees at 8 bases. The V gene's germline CDR1 is SGHRS and CDR2 YFSETQ. The CDR3 runs 14 residues. CDR3 nucleotide sequence: TGCGGGGGAAGGACAGGGCCAGAATCAGATACGCAGTATTTT. Its translation is CGGRTGPESDTQYF.

DNA of the CDR3: TGCGCCAGCAGCTTGGCCAGCACAAATGAGCAGTTCTTC. Its translation is CASSLASTNEQFF. J is TRBJ2-1 and V is TRBV5-1; D unclear. This CDR3 comprises 13 residues. Germline values: CDR1 SGHRS, CDR2 YFSETQ. The V end was cut by 0 bases, the J end by 7 bases, with 8 bases between.

The CDR3 nucleotides are TGTGCCAGTAGTCAAGGGGGTCAGCAGCCCCAGCATTTT. Amino acid sequence: CASSQGGQQPQHF. The genes are TRBV19 and TRBJ1-5; tentatively, D is TRBD1 (6 bases). The CDR3 totals 13 residues. The V gene's germline CDR1 is LNHDA and CDR2 SQIVND (reference sequence). Trimming removed 5 bases at V and 7 bases at J, with 12 bases between.

This rearrangement joins TRBV2 to TRBJ1-6; a possible D gene is TRBD1 (5 bases). Germline V gives CDR1 SNHLY, CDR2 FYNNEI. The CDR3 is 12 amino acids. Trimming stripped 6 bases from V and 10 bases from J, with 10 bases between. The CDR3 DNA is TGTGCCAGCAGAAGGGAGGGGTCACCCCTCCACTTT. This gives the protein CASRREGSPLHF.

The chain has TRBV3-1 (or the pseudogene TRBV3-2) and TRBJ1-3, with D uncertain. V lost 3 bases, J lost 0 bases, and 18 bases lay in between. Germline-derived CDR1 and CDR2 are LGHDT and YNNKEL (reference sequence). This CDR3 has 18 amino acids. The CDR3 sequence: CASSHSLSTASSGNTIYF. As DNA, the CDR3 is TGTGCCAGCAGCCATTCCCTTTCGACGGCGAGCTCTGGAAACACCATATATTTT.

The chain employs TRBV20-1 and TRBJ1-5; D uncertain. Trimming shortened V by 3 bases and J by 3 bases, and 9 bases separated the two germline ends. CDR3 length: 13 residues. The germline V gene encodes CDR1 DFQATT and CDR2 SNEGSKA (reference sequence). The CDR3 coding sequence is TGCAGTGCTAGTACTCGGTACAATCAGCCCCAGCATTTT. Translating it yields CSASTRYNQPQHF.

The CDR3 loop reads CASSQEGGLNEKLFF. CDR3 DNA: TGCGCCAGCAGCCAAGAGGGCGGACTTAATGAAAAACTGTTTTTT. The chain recombines TRBV4-1 with TRBJ1-4; no clear D. The CDR3 covers 15 residues. V was cut by 0 bases and J by 4 bases, with 9 bases left in between. Germline loops: CDR1 MGHRA, CDR2 YSYEKL.